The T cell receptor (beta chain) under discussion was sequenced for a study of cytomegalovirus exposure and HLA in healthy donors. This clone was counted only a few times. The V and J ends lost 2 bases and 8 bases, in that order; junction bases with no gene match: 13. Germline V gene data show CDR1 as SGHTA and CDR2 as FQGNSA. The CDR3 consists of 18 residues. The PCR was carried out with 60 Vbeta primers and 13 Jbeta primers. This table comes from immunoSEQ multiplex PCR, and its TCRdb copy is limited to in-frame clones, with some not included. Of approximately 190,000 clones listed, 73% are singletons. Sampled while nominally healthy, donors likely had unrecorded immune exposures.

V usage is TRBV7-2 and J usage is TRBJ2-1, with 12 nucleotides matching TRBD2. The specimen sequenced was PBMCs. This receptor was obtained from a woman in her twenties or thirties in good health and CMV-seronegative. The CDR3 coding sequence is TGTGCCAGCAGCTTAAACCCTAGCGGGAGGGCTGGGTTGTATGAGCAGTTCTTC. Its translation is CASSLNPSGRAGLYEQFF.